Below, one T cell receptor (beta chain) is given with its context. Its antigen is unidentified. A much larger clone is a single base away; this may be a read error. The CDR3 spans 12 residues. Germline loops: CDR1 SQVTM, CDR2 ANQGSEA. The bulk TCR libraries were made with methods described before and with listed TCR primers. From the PCR reads, TCRdb called clonotypes with MiXCR, one entry per CDR3 protein. The sample contains some 97,000 distinct CDR3 sequences, roughly a third of which appear only once. These data originate in a study of molecular identifiers for immune sequencing clone quantification. Study conclusions and caveats: Among around 1 million naive cells, spiked Jurkat TCR RNA from a single cell was reportedly detectable. Sizes of highly expanded clones could be underestimated through identical TCRs sharing a barcode.

The receptor was isolated from a human donor in good health. Some libraries in this study had Jurkat cell RNA spiked in. This sequence joins TRBV29-1 and TRBJ2-3, with 7 bases aligning to TRBD2. Material: naive CD8+ T cells from blood, with Jurkat cell RNA spiked in. Specified subset: FACS-sorted CD8+CD4-CCR7+CD45RA+ naive T cells. The CDR3 protein is CSVVPGGDTQCF. CDR3 DNA: TGCAGCGTTGTGCCTGGGGGGGATACGCAGTGTTTT.